The sequence of this T cell receptor beta chain was determined in a study of shared clonotypes between healthy human individuals. The study, taken as a whole, reports: Sorted-subset samples were not fully sequenced, rarefaction indicated. Researchers sampled blood only, noting tissue repertoires likely differ.

This CDR3 comprises 15 residues. The germline CDR1 and CDR2 sequences are WSHSY and SAAADI. The V segment lost 5 bases and the J segment 7 bases; nucleotides outside the gene matches: 8. 200 to 250 ng DNA, tens of thousands of T cell genomes, went into each sorted-subset replicate PCR. As processed by the authors: Junction-only sequences without quality scores came from ImmunoSEQ, so filtering differed. Using immunoSEQ multiplex PCR, the repertoire was profiled, and TCRdb retains in-frame clones only, with some absent. That table is the source of V, J and clone size, and D and trimming were worked out from the DNA. Here the sample spans around 340,000 clones, roughly 80% being singletons. This clone was detected ten times or more. The antigen is not known.

Material: memory CD4+ T cells sorted from blood. The subset is: CD45RA-negative fraction. This clonotype originated in a young man in good health. The chain recombines TRBV10-2 with TRBJ2-2, with TRBD2 matching over 9 bases. Here the CDR3 reads CASSKAASGIGELFF. The CDR3 region has the DNA TGCGCCAGCAGTAAGGCGGCTAGCGGGATCGGGGAGCTGTTTTTT.